The clone carrying this T cell receptor (beta chain) rates as medium-sized (0.01 to 0.1%). The data belong to a study of immune characterization of retroperitoneal liposarcoma. V shed 5 bases and J shed 9 bases, with 17 bases lying between them. Looked up from germline, CDR1 is SGHVS and CDR2 is FNYEAQ. This CDR3 is 15 amino acids long. TCRdb re-called the PCR reads through MiXCR, storing one row per CDR3 protein. The data show some 10,000 distinct CDR3 sequences, approximately 26% seen once. The rearrangement uses TRBV7-6 and TRBJ1-6; TRBD1 is a possible D gene (6 bases). What was sequenced was tumor tissue. This TCR was recovered from a female donor with retroperitoneal liposarcoma. In nucleotides, the CDR3 is TGTGCCAGCAGCCCACTGGCCAGGGGACTTTCACCCCTCCACTTT. It is translated as CASSPLARGLSPLHF.